This T cell receptor (beta chain) was captured in a study of T cell changes during pregnancy in multiple sclerosis. From germline, CDR1 is MNHNS and CDR2 SASEGT. The CDR3 runs to 17 residues. V gave up 0 bases and J gave up 3 bases; unmatched junction bases: 8. Repertoires were generated with immunoSEQ multiplex PCR, while TCRdb's copy carries only in-frame clones and drops some. Of roughly 110,000 clones listed, just under 95% are singletons. This chain links TRBV6-1 with TRBJ1-3; 7 bases agree with TRBD1. Sequences were derived from peripheral blood, sampled in the third trimester of pregnancy. This clonotype was sampled from a female donor in good health, enrolled as a control in a pregnancy study. CDR3 residues: CASSEAPTGTIGNTIYF. DNA for the CDR3: TGTGCCAGCAGTGAAGCGCCGACAGGGACGATTGGAAACACCATATATTTT.